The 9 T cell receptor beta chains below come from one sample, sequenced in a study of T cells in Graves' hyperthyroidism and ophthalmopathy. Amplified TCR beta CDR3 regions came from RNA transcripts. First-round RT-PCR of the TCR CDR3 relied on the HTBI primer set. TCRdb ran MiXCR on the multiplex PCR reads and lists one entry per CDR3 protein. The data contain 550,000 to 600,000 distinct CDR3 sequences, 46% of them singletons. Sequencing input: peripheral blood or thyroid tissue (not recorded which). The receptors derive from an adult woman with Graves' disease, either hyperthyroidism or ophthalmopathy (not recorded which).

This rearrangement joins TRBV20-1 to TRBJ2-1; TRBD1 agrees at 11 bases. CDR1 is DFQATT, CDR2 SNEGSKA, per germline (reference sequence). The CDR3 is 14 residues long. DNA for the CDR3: TGCAGAGGCACCGGGACAGGGGGGATCGATGAGCAGTTCTTC. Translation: CRGTGTGGIDEQFF.

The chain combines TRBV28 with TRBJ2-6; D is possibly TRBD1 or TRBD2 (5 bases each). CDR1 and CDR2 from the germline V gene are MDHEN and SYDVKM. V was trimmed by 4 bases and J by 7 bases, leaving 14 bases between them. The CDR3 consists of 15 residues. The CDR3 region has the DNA TGTGCCAGCAGTTCAGGGACCGCCGGTGCCAACGTCCTGACTTTC. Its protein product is CASSSGTAGANVLTF.

CDR3 sequence reads: CAIGDRYTDTQYF. The CDR3 DNA is TGTGCCATCGGGGACAGGTACACAGATACGCAGTATTTT. The chain joins TRBV10-3 to TRBJ2-3; 8 positions match TRBD1. The CDR3 contains 13 residues. The ends lost 8 bases at V and 2 bases at J; junction bases unmatched: 3. CDR1 is ENHRY, CDR2 SYGVKD, per germline.

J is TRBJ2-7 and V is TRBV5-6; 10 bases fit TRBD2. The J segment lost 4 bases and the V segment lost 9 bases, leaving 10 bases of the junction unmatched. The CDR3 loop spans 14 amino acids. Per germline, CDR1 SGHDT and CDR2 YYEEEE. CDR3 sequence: CATTTGTSVYEQYF. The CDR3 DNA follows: TGTGCCACAACGACCGGGACTAGCGTTTACGAGCAGTACTTC.

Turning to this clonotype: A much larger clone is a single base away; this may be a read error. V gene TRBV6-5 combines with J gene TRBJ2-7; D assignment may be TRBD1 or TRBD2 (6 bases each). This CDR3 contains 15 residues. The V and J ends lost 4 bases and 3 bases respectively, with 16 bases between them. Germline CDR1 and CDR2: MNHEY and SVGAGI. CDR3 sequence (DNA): TGTGCCAGCAGTTTGAGGGGGGTGGCTCGCTACGAGCAGTACTTC. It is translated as CASSLRGVARYEQYF.

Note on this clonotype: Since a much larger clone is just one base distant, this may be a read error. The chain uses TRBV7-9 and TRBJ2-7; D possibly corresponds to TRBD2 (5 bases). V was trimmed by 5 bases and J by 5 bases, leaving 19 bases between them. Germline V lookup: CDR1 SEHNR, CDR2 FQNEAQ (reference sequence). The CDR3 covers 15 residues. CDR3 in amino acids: CASSDVNGVSHEQYF. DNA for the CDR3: TGTGCCAGCAGCGACGTCAACGGGGTATCCCACGAGCAGTACTTC.

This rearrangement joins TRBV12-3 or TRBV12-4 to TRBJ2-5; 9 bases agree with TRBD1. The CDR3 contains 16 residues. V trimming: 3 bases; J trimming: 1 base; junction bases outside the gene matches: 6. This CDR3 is CASSFKTGGGQETQYF. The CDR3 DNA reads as TGTGCCAGCAGTTTTAAGACAGGGGGTGGCCAAGAGACCCAGTACTTC.

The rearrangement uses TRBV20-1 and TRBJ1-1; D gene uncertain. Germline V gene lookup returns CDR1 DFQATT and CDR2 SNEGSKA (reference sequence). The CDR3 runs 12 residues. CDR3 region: CSARTMNTEAFF. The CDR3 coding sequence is TGCAGCGCACGCACCATGAACACTGAAGCTTTCTTT.

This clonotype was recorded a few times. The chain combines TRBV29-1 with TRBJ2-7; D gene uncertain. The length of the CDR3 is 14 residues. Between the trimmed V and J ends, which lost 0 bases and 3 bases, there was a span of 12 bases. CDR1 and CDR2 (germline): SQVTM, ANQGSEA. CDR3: CSVEDPETGYEQYF. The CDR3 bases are TGCAGCGTTGAAGATCCCGAGACTGGCTACGAGCAGTACTTC.